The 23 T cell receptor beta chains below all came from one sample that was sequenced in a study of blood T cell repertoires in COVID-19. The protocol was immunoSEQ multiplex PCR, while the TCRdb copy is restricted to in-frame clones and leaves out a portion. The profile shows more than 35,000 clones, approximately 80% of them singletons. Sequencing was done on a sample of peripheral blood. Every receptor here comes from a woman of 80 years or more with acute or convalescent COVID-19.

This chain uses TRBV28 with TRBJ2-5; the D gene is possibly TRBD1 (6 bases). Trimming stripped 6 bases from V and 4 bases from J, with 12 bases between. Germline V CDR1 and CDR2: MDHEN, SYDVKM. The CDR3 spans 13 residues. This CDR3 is CASSPGVPETQYF. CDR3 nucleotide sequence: TGTGCCAGCAGCCCAGGGGTCCCAGAGACCCAGTACTTC. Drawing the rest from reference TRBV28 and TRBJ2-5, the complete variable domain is DVKVTQSSRYLVKRTGEKVFLECVQDMDHENMFWYRQDPGLGLRLIYFSYDVKMKEKGDIPEGYSVSREKKERFSLILESASTNQTSMYLCASSPGVPETQYFGPGTRLLVL.

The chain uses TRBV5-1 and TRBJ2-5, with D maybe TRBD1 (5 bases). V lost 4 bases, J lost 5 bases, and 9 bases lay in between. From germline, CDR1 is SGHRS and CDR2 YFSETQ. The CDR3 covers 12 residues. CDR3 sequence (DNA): TGCGCCAGCAGCCCGACAGAGGAGACCCAGTACTTC. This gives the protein CASSPTEETQYF.

The CDR3 spells CASSFGGAEDTQYF. CDR3 DNA sequence: TGTGCCAGTAGCTTCGGGGGGGCAGAAGATACGCAGTATTTT. The chain joins TRBV19 to TRBJ2-3, with 8 bases aligning to TRBD2. The CDR3 runs to 14 residues. After removal of 6 bases from V and 5 bases from J, the junction contained 7 bases not matched to a gene. Germline CDR1 and CDR2: LNHDA and SQIVND (reference sequence).

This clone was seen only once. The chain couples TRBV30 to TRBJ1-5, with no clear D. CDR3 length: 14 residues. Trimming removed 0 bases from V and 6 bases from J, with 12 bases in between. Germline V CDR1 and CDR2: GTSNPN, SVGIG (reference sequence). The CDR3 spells CAWSVTSSSQPQHF. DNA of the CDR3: TGTGCCTGGAGTGTAACATCTAGTAGTCAGCCCCAGCATTTT.

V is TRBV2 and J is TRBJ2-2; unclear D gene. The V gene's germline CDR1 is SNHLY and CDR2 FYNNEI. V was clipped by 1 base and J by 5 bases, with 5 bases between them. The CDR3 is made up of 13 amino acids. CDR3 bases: TGTGCCAGCAGTGAAGAAGCGACCGGGGAGCTGTTTTTT. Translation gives CASSEEATGELFF. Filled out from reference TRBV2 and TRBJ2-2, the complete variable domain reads EPEVTQTPSHQVTQMGQEVILRCVPISNHLYFYWYRQILGQKVEFLVSFYNNEISEKSEIFDDQFSVERPDGSNFTLKIRSTKLEDSAMYFCASSEEATGELFFGEGSRLTVL.

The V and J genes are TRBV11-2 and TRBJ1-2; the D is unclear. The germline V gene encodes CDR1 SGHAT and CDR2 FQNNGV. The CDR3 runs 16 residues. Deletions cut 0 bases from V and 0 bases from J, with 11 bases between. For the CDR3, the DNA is TGTGCCAGCAGCTTAGATATGGCAGTCCCTAACTATGGCTACACCTTC. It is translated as CASSLDMAVPNYGYTF.

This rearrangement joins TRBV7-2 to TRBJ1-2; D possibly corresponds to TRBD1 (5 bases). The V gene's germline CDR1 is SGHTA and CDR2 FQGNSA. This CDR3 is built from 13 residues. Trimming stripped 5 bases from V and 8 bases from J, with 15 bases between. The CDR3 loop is CASSRGTEEGYTF. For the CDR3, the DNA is TGTGCCAGCAGCCGGGGGACCGAAGAAGGCTACACCTTC.

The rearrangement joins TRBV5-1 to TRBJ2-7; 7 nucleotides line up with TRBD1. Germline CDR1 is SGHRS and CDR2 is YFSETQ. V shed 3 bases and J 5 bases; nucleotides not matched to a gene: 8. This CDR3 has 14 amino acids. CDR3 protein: CASSSGQVENEQYF. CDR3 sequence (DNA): TGCGCCAGCAGCTCCGGACAGGTGGAGAACGAGCAGTACTTC.

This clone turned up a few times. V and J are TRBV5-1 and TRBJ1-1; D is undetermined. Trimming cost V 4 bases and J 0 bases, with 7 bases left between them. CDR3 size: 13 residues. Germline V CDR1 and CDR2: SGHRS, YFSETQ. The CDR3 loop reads CASSPRMNTEAFF. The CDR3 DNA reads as TGCGCCAGCAGCCCGAGAATGAACACTGAAGCTTTCTTT.

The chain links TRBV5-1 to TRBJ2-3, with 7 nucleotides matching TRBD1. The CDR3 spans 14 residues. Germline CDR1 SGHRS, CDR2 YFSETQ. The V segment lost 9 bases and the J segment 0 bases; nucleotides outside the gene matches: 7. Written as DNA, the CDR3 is TGCGCCACCAGGTGGGACAGTAGCACAGATACGCAGTATTTT. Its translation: CATRWDSSTDTQYF.

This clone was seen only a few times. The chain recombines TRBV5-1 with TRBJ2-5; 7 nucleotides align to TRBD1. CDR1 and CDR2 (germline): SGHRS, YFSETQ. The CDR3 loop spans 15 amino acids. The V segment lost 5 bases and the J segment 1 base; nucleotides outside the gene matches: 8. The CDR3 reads CASRVTDRAQETQYF. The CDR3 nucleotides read TGCGCCAGCAGGGTTACAGACAGGGCCCAAGAGACCCAGTACTTC.

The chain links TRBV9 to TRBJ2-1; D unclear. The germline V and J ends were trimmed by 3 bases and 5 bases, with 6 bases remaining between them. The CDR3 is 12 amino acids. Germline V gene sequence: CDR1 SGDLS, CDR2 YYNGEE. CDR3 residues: CASSGLHNEQFF. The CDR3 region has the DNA TGTGCCAGCAGCGGACTCCACAATGAGCAGTTCTTC.

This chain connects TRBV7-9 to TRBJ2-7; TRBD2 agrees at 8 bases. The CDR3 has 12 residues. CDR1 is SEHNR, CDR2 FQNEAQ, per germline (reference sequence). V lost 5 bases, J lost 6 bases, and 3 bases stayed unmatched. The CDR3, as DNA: TGTGCCAGCAGCACAGGGACTAGCGAGCAGTACTTC. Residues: CASSTGTSEQYF.

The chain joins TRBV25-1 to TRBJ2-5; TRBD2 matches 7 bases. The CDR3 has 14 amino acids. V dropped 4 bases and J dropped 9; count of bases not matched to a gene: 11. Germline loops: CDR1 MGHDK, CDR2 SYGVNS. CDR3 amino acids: CASSGALRGGSQYF. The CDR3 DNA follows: TGTGCCAGCAGTGGTGCCCTGCGGGGAGGGTCCCAGTACTTC.

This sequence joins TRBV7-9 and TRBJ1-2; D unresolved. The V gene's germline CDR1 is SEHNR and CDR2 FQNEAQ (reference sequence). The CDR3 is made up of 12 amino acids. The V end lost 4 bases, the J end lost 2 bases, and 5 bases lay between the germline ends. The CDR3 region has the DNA TGTGCCAGCAGCTCTAGGAACTATGGCTACACCTTC. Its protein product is CASSSRNYGYTF.

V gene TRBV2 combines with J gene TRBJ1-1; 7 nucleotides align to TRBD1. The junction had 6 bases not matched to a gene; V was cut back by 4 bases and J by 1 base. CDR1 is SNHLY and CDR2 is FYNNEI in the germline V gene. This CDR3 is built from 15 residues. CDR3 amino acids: CASSVGGLGNTEAFF. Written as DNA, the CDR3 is TGTGCCAGCAGTGTAGGGGGCCTTGGGAACACTGAAGCTTTCTTT.

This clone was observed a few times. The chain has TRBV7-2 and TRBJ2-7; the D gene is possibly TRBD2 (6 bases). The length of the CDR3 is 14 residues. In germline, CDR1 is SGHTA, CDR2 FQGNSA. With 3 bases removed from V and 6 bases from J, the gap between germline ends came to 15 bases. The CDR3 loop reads CASSFSPDGGEQYF. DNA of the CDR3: TGTGCCAGCAGCTTCAGTCCGGACGGGGGCGAGCAGTACTTC. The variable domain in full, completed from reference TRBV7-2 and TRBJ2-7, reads GAGVSQSPSNKVTEKGKDVELRCDPISGHTALYWYRQSLGQGLEFLIYFQGNSAPDKSGLPSDRFSAERTGGSVSTLTIQRTQQEDSAVYLCASSFSPDGGEQYFGPGTRLTVT.

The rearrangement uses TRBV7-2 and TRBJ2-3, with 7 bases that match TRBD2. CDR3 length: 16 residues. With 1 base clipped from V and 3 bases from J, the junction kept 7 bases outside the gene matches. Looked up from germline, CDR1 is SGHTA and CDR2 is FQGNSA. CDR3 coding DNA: TGTGCCAGCAGCTTAGTGGGGGGGTCTAGGACAGATACGCAGTATTTT. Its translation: CASSLVGGSRTDTQYF.

The CDR3 DNA is TGTGCCAGCTCACCACCGGGACTGAAGAACACTGAAGCTTTCTTT. Protein sequence: CASSPPGLKNTEAFF. V usage is TRBV18 and J usage is TRBJ1-1, with D possibly matching TRBD1 (5 bases). In germline, CDR1 is KGHSH, CDR2 LQKENI. CDR3 length equals 15 residues. V dropped 0 bases and J dropped 1 base, with 9 bases sitting between them.

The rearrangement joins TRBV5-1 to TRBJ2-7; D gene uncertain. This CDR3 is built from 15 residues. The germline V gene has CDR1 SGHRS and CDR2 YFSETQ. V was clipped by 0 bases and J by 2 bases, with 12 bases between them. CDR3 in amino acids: CASSLEAGSTYEQYF. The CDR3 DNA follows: TGCGCCAGCAGCTTGGAAGCAGGTTCCACCTACGAGCAGTACTTC.

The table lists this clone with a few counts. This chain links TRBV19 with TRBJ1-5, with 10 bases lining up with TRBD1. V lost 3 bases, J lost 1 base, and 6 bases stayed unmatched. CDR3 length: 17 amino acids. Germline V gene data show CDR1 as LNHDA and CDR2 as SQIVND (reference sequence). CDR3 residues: CASSIGGQGISNQPQHF. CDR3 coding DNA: TGTGCCAGTAGTATTGGGGGACAGGGGATAAGCAATCAGCCCCAGCATTTT.

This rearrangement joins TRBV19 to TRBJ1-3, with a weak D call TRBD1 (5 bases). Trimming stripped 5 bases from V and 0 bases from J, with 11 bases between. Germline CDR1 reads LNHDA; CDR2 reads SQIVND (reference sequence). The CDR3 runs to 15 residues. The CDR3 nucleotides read TGTGCCAGTAGTTCCCAGGGACTCTCTGGAAACACCATATATTTT. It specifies CASSSQGLSGNTIYF.

CDR3 DNA sequence: TGTGCCTGGAGTGGTCAGTCCGATCAGCCCCAGCATTTT. It codes for CAWSGQSDQPQHF. The rearrangement links TRBV30 to TRBJ1-5, with D unresolved. The germline V gene encodes CDR1 GTSNPN and CDR2 SVGIG (reference sequence). The V gene lost 1 base and the J gene lost 5 bases, with 9 bases spanning the gap. The length of the CDR3 is 13 residues. Full variable domain (remainder filled in from reference TRBV30 and TRBJ1-5): SQTIHQWPATLVQPVGSPLSLECTVEGTSNPNLYWYRQAAGRGLQLLFYSVGIGQISSEVPQNLSASRPQDRQFILSSKKLLLSDSGFYLCAWSGQSDQPQHFGDGTRLSIL.